This T cell receptor beta chain was observed in a study of cytomegalovirus exposure and HLA in healthy donors listed by TCRdb under 2017. Regarding the complete study: An earlier analysis of approximately 640 of the donors reported 250 to 300 Gb of sequence data and 120 million or so unique TCR beta sequences from about 179 million T cells. High-throughput TCR immunosequencing, statistical association of individual TCRs with disease status, and machine learning were combined to predict cytomegalovirus infection status. The number of donors typed differed by locus, with roughly 620-640 for A, B, C, DRB1 and DQB1, approximately 500 for DQA1, some 570 for DPA1, and under 490 for DPB1. Across 300 to 500 genotyped donors of the cohort, an average of about 250,000 unique TCR beta nucleotide sequences per donor were sequenced, and 15% to 20% of those sequences were non-productive. In a later genetic analysis, genome-wide SNP genotypes for about three fifths of the 666 donors were used, and that subset was treated as a discovery cohort. Among the roughly 410 genotyped donors, more than 70% belonged to the genetic ancestry cluster associated with self-reported Caucasian donors. HLA typing included class I and class II loci at four-digit resolution. Roughly five DR-DQ haplotypes were handled as single units for association and clustering because linkage in the cohort was strong. In addition to the first cohort of several hundred subjects, a separate validation cohort of about 120 different subjects was used. Rather than drawing on any new phenotypic data, the later analysis identified candidate immune exposures from TCR beta sequences and the way those sequences occurred across donors. The study profiled the T cell repertoires of some 610 subjects by immunosequencing and related them to cytomegalovirus serostatus. Alongside the repertoire data, information on donor age, sex, ethnicity and CMV serostatus was compiled. To decide whether each TCR beta V gene segment behaved as functional or pseudogenic, an earlier analysis of some 570 of the donors relied on high-throughput TCR beta sequencing. An early release covering 550 to 650 HLA-typed donors comprised about 300 gigabases of sequencing data and approximately 80 million unique TCR sequences. In a later analysis, previously published TCR beta repertoires from roughly 710 donors were re-analyzed and high-resolution HLA genotyping was added so that TCR occurrence patterns could be studied. All discovery cohort repertoires had been generated on a single sequencing platform. The aim of the study was to test whether cataloging public T cell receptors could identify signatures of past pathogen exposure.

CDR1 and CDR2 are read off the germline V gene as MGHDK and SYGVNS. V is pruned by 4 bases and J by 4 bases, leaving 9 bases of the junction without a gene match. The CDR3 measures 15 amino acids from cysteine to phenylalanine. This entry keeps only the CDR3 DNA: 45 bases, framed from base 1. Libraries were prepared through the immunoSEQ multiplex PCR assay. A mixture of 60 forward primers for TCR Vbeta segments and 13 reverse primers for TCR Jbeta segments was used in the multiplex PCR. The CDR3 region of rearranged TCR beta genes was amplified from genomic DNA with a multiplex PCR assay. On the Illumina HiSeq System, the amplified TCR beta libraries were sequenced as 87-base-pair reads. In the original analysis: Across the 670 or so repertoires, a later analysis counted 80 million or so unique TCR beta chains, about 10 million of which were shared by at least two donors. To remove PCR and sequencing errors, raw reads were error-corrected and collapsed into unique sequences using a nearest-neighbor algorithm that merged closely related sequences. To assign V, D and J gene segments, CDR3 sequences were aligned to IMGT reference sequences. For a sequence to be retained, at least a six-nucleotide match to both a V gene segment and a J gene segment was required. Rearrangements were classified as productive when the CDR3 lacked stop codons and remained in frame with V and J, and all other rearrangements were classified as non-productive. Following IMGT convention, CDR3 was defined as the stretch from the second conserved V-encoded cysteine up to the conserved J-encoded phenylalanine. In an earlier analysis of around 640 of the donors, sequences lacking an unambiguous match to a single V gene segment were excluded. In an earlier analysis of more than 500 of the donors, a V segment was called functional when productive rearrangements were above 56.7%, and segregating when the standard deviation between donors exceeded 5%. A statistical classification framework was developed to diagnose cytomegalovirus status using the catalog of TCR beta chain sequences. V and J gene assignment, in a later analysis, came from comparing TCR nucleotide sequences with IMGT/GENE-DB human TR gene sequences. A later analysis assigned CDR3 sequences and most-parsimonious VDJ recombination scenarios with the TCRdist pipeline. A later analysis defined each TCR beta chain by its CDR3 amino acid sequence plus V-gene family, and excluded reads lacking a unique V-gene family. To address suspected cross-contamination and a sequencing artifact, a later analysis removed 450 to 700 highly shared, low-generation-probability nucleotide sequences. For each public chain, a later analysis derived a clonal expansion index from normalized ranks of inferred template counts within each repertoire. Generation probabilities in a later analysis came from a VDJ recombination model fitted to out-of-frame rearrangements, and those results were checked against IGoR. In a later analysis, hypergeometric tests were used to score TCR-TCR, TCR-HLA and TCR-CMV co-occurrence, with a repertoire-size bias correction applied to TCR pairs. False discovery rates were estimated in a later analysis by permuting HLA or CMV assignments 20 times. In a later analysis, co-occurring TCRs were grouped with DBSCAN, and TCRdist sequence similarity was added when clustering was performed within HLA-allele-positive subsets. Repertoires with fewer than 30,000 or more than 120,000 public chains, plus five repertoires with anomalous nucleotide sharing, were excluded from co-occurrence clustering. TCRdb limited this immuneACCESS table to in-frame rearrangements with V and J called. A share of clones is missing; checked studies link under half to unresolved V genes, and the rest is unexplained. V and J calls plus clone size are reproduced from that table; the DNA served to infer D and trimming. The sample has about 77,000 clones on record, over 60% of them singletons. The ten largest clones take up around 4.2% of the sample.

The cohort was made up of 666 healthy bone marrow donors. Cohort members were all nominally healthy when sampled, although unrecorded immune exposures were likely present. The donor tested CMV seronegative, placing the donor among the 352 seronegative members of the cohort. A peripheral blood sample was provided by each donor, and peripheral blood mononuclear cells were used for TCR beta sequencing. The Qiagen DNeasy Blood Extraction Kit was used to extract genomic DNA from the blood cell samples. With regard to this clone: The antigen this receptor binds is unknown. Base qualities are missing; no much larger clone stands one base away.

Overall study outcomes, separate from this receptor: For the cohort, immune exposure information was limited to CMV serostatus. Linkage disequilibrium might explain the correlated functional status among segregating V segments, but an unknown experimental factor could not be ruled out. The 87-base-pair reads could not distinguish some IMGT-functional V segments, including TRBV6-2 and TRBV6-3, so those segments were excluded. Strong co-occurrence of HLA alleles, especially DR and DQ, made assigning TCR associations to individual alleles difficult. In a later analysis, HLA-associated TCR beta chains showed more clonal expansion and lower generation probabilities than non-associated chains that were equally common. In a later genetic analysis, fewer N-insertions in productive TCRs were reported among donors in an Asian-associated ancestry cluster than the 666-donor mean. At a false discovery rate of 0.05, a later analysis linked some 17,000 TCR beta sequences to specific HLA alleles. The study listed 164 TCR beta chains as associated with cytomegalovirus. According to a later analysis, parvovirus B19, influenza, CMV and Epstein-Barr virus appeared linked to several top co-occurrence clusters. The classifier was reported to diagnose cytomegalovirus status with high specificity and sensitivity in both the original cohort and the validation cohort. In this cohort, only TCR beta chains were sequenced, and detectable features were limited by the absence of alpha or paired-chain data. According to the authors, the approach could potentially be generalized to other disease states and immunological phenotypes. An association between a missense DCLRE1C variant and V-gene and J-gene trimming of TCR beta chains was found in a later genetic analysis and replicated in an independent cohort. Most TCR sequences were seen in very few donors, while some public TCRs were found in many individuals. Sequencing depth was assumed to be roughly uniform across donors in the presence/absence analyses, though that assumption may not hold. Because counts were too low, roughly 16 rarely observed V segments, including chromosome 9 orphons, were excluded from the earlier analysis of several hundred of the donors. A later analysis found that most CMV-associated TCR beta chains appeared HLA-restricted, with HLA associations seemingly driven largely by CMV exposure. The sequencing pipeline was judged likely to have produced a cluster of highly shared sequence variants as a technical artifact. According to a later analysis, TCR association rates differed among HLA loci, with DRB1 alleles showing the most associated TCRs and HLA-C alleles showing the fewest. A further reported finding was that TCR beta sequences accurately predicted the HLA-A and HLA-B alleles for most subjects in the first cohort. In an earlier analysis of approximately 600 of the donors, most TCR beta V segments were observed in productive rearrangements about 87% or about 30% of the time, broadly matching IMGT annotations. A few of the identified cytomegalovirus-associated TCR beta chains were confirmed in vitro to be specific for cytomegalovirus antigens. Because HLA typing was missing for some donors at each locus, association tests included only the typed subset.

Source material: PBMCs. The chain employs TRBV25-1 and TRBJ2-7, with TRBD1 matching 8 junction bases. The clonotype was recovered from a man aged 40-49 years in good health and CMV-seronegative. The CDR3 sequence is CASSVPGTGPYEQYF. The bases read TGTGCCAGCAGTGTCCCCGGGACAGGTCCTTACGAGCAGTACTTC.